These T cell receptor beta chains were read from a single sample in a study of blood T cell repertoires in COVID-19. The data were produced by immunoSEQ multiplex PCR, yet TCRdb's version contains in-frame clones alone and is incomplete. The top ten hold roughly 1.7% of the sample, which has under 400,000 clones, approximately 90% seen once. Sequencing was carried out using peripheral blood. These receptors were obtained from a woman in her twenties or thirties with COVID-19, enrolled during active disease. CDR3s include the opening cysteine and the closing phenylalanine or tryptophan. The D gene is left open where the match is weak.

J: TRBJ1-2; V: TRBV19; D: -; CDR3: CASSRGMGGYTF
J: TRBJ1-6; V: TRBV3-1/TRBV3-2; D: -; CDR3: CASSQTGPPLHF
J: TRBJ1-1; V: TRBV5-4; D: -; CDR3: CASTLGGSEAFF
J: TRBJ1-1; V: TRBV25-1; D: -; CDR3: CASIGREGYGTEAFF
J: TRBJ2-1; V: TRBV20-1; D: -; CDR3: CSAEGGNEQFF
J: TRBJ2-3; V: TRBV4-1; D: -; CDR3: CASSQEEPSDTQYF
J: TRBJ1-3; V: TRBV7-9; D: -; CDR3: CASSLRNYNTIYF
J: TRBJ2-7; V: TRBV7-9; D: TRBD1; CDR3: CASSPQGVKYEQYF
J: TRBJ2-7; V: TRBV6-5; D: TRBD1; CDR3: CASKPGTGVSEQYF
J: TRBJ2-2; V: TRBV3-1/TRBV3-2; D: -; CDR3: CASSHIASGELFF
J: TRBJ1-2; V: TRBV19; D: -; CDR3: CASSMAGFKAYGYTF
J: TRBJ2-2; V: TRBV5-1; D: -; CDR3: CASSLDRNTGELFF
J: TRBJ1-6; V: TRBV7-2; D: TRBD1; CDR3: CASSLRGAASPLHF
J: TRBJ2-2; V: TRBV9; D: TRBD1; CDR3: CASSARSGQSNTGELFF
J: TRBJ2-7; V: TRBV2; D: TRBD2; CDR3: CASTFTGTNSYEQYF
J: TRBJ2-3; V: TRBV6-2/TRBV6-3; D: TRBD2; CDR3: CASSFRWASGNTDTQYF
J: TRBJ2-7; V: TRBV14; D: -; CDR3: CASSQVGEVYEQYF
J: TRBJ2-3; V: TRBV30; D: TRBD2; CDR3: CAWSLGTSGGADTQYF
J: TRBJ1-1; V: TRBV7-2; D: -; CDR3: CASSQARGTEAFF
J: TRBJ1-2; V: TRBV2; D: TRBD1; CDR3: CAIAQTGGSGYTF
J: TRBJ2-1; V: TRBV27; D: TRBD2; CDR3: CASRSGGFYNEQFF
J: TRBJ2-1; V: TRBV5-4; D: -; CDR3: CASSGAESSGNEQFF